Shown below are 5 T cell receptor beta chains from a single sample sequenced in a study of breast tumors, draining lymph nodes, adjacent tissues. The lymph nodes were axillary draining lymph nodes from breast cancer patients. TCRdb analysed the multiplex PCR reads with MiXCR anew, one entry per CDR3 protein. The top ten hold around 1.4% of the sample, which has fewer than 250,000 distinct CDR3 sequences, roughly 32% seen once. The material sequenced was axillary lymph node tissue. The source is a female donor with breast cancer. Some clones in this sample may be carry-over from other donors' samples.

The sample holds many counts of this clonotype. The chain joins TRBV20-1 to TRBJ1-2, with 8 bases that match TRBD1. This CDR3 region has 12 residues. The germline gives CDR1 DFQATT, CDR2 SNEGSKA (reference sequence). The junction had 7 bases not matched to a gene; V was cut back by 4 bases and J by 9 bases. This CDR3 reads CSATRDRGSYTF. For the CDR3, the DNA is TGCAGTGCTACGCGCGACAGGGGAAGCTACACCTTC.

Of note for this clonotype: As the CDR3 is not closed by the conserved phenylalanine or tryptophan, this likely results from a read error. This chain connects TRBV6-2 or TRBV6-3 to TRBJ2-1; 10 bases line up with TRBD2. Germline V gene lookup returns CDR1 MNHEY and CDR2 SVGEGT. V gave up 5 bases and J gave up 2 bases; unmatched junction bases: 6. The CDR3 is 16 residues long. The CDR3 DNA reads as TGTGCCAGCAGTCTTAGCGGGAGGCTTACCTACAATGAGCAGTTCGTC. Its translation is CASSLSGRLTYNEQFV.

Points on this clonotype: A much larger clone lies a single base off, so this may be a read error. Likely a read error: the CDR3 ends without its conserved phenylalanine or tryptophan. The rearrangement uses TRBV6-1 and TRBJ2-7; D possibly corresponds to TRBD1 (5 bases). V was trimmed by 2 bases and J by 4 bases, leaving 12 bases between them. Germline loops: CDR1 MNHNS, CDR2 SASEGT. The CDR3 runs 14 residues. The CDR3 loop reads CASSESGRAYEQYL. The CDR3 DNA sequence: TGTGCCAGCAGTGAATCCGGCAGGGCTTACGAGCAGTACCTC.

The genes are TRBV7-9 and TRBJ2-1, with 14 bases lining up with TRBD2. With V trimmed by 6 bases and J by 8 bases, 9 bases remained unmatched. CDR1 SEHNR and CDR2 FQNEAQ come from the germline V gene (reference sequence). The CDR3 extends over 16 amino acids. CDR3 DNA sequence: TGTGCCAGCAGTTTCGGGACTAGCGGGAGTTTGGATGAGCAGTTCTTC. Encoded protein: CASSFGTSGSLDEQFF.

With respect to this clonotype: One end of the junction is discordant with germline, which a read error may explain. The rearrangement joins TRBV7-9 to TRBJ2-1; D gene uncertain. This CDR3 is built from 12 residues. CDR1 and CDR2 (germline): SEHNR, FQNEAQ (reference sequence). CDR3 DNA: TGTGCCAGCACCCACTCCTACAATGGGCAGTTCTTC. It codes for CASTHSYNGQFF.